The subject of this entry is one T cell receptor (beta chain). Its target is not known. The record originates from a study of T cells after posttransplantation cyclophosphamide. Points from the study as a whole: Recipient CMV seropositivity and CMV reactivation strongly tracked TRB clonality. TRB overlap between skin or GI tissue T cells and blood was limited. Later blood repertoires were often dominated by clones from the donor CD8+ memory compartment.

TCRdb keeps only in-frame clones here, not all; method: immunoSEQ multiplex PCR. The repertoire holds about 7,000 clones, with 65% to 85% as singletons. The related graft donor's blood sample was taken on the day of bone marrow donation. CDR3 size: 14 residues. The V and J ends lost 2 bases and 5 bases respectively, with 10 bases between them. Germline lookup yields CDR1 SGHRS and CDR2 YFSETQ. The rearrangement uses TRBV5-1 and TRBJ1-4, with D uncertain. Specimen: memory CD4+ T cells sorted from blood. This sequence was found in a woman aged 45-65 years in good health and a related stem cell transplant donor. CDR3 region: CASSFGLNNEKLFF. DNA for the CDR3: TGCGCCAGCAGCTTTGGCCTCAACAATGAAAAACTGTTTTTT. The variable domain in full, completed from reference TRBV5-1 and TRBJ1-4, reads KAGVTQTPRYLIKTRGQQVTLSCSPISGHRSVSWYQQTPGQGLQFLFEYFSETQRNKGNFPGRFSGRQFSNSRSEMNVSTLELGDSALYLCASSFGLNNEKLFFGSGTQLSVL.